This TCR beta chain was captured in a study of vaccination effects on CD4 cells after COVID-19. The study's findings and limits: Recruitment yielded few convalescent patients, and the study had no early post-infection timepoints.

This CDR3 is 15 amino acids long. Germline V CDR1 and CDR2: SGHRS, YFSETQ. The V end was cut by 2 bases, the J end by 7 bases, with 16 bases between. TCRdb's table, derived via immunoSEQ multiplex PCR, lists solely in-frame clones and lacks some. This sample has fewer than 25,000 clones, with about 73% found just once. ViraFEST expansion of antigen-specific CD4+ T cells with viral peptide pools preceded sequencing. Cells that had been cultured for approximately eleven days were the source of isolated CD4+ T cells. Vaccination of participants consisted of two doses of either the BNT162b2 or mRNA-1273 vaccine. To note about this clone: Its antigen is unknown.

Here the sequenced sample was CD4+ T cells from PBMCs cultured with SARS-CoV-2 spike peptides, taken after COVID-19 vaccination. The rearrangement links TRBV5-1 to TRBJ2-1, with D tentatively TRBD2 (5 bases). This clonotype was obtained from a human donor who received a COVID-19 vaccine. The CDR3 reads CASSFTGEKRNEQFF. The CDR3 DNA is TGCGCCAGCAGCTTTACCGGGGAGAAAAGAAATGAGCAGTTCTTC. The variable domain in full, completed from reference TRBV5-1 and TRBJ2-1, reads KAGVTQTPRYLIKTRGQQVTLSCSPISGHRSVSWYQQTPGQGLQFLFEYFSETQRNKGNFPGRFSGRQFSNSRSEMNVSTLELGDSALYLCASSFTGEKRNEQFFGPGTRLTVL.